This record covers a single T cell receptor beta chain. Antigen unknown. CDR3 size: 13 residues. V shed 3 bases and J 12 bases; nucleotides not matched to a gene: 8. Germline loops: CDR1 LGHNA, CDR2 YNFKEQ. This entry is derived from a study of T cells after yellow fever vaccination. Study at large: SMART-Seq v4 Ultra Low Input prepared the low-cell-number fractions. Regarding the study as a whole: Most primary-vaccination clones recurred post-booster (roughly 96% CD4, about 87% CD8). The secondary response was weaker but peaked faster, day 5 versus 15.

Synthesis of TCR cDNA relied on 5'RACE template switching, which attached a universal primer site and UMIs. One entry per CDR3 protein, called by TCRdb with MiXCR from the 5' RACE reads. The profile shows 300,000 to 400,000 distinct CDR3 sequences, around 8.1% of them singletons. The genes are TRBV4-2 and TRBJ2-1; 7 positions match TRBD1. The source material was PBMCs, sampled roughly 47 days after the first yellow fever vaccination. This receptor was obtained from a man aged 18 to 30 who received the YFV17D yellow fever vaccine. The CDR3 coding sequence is TGTGCCAGCAGCCAGGAAGACAGGGTGTGGCAGTTCTTC. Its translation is CASSQEDRVWQFF.